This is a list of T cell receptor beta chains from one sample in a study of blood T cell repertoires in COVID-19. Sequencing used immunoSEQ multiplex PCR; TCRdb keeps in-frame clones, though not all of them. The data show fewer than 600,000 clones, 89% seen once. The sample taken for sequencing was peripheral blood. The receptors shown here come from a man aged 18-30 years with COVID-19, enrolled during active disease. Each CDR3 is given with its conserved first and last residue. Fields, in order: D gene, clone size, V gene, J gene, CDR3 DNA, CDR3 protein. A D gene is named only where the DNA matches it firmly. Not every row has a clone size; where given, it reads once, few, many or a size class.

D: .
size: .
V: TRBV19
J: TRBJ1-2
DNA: TGTGCCAGTACCGTTCAGGGGACCAACTATGGCTACACCTTC
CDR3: CASTVQGTNYGYTF

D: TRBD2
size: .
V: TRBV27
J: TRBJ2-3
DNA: TGTGCCAGCAGTTTCCCCCCCAGTAGCGGGAGGGCCGACGGAGGAGATACGCAGTATTTT
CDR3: CASSFPPSSGRADGGDTQYF

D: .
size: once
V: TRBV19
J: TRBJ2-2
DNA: TGTGCCAGTAGTATCGACAGCTTCACCGGGGAGCTGTTTTTT
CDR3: CASSIDSFTGELFF

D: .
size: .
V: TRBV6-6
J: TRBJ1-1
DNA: TGTGCCAGCAGTTACTCGGGGGGGGGAGCTTTCTTT
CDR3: CASSYSGGGAFF

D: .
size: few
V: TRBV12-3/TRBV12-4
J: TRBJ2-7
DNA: TGTGCCAGCACCTCAATGGGGCTCGAGCAGTACTTC
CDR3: CASTSMGLEQYF

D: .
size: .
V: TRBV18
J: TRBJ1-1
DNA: TGTGCCAGCTCACCGAACCTACAGGGGAACACTGAAGCTTTCTTT
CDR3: CASSPNLQGNTEAFF

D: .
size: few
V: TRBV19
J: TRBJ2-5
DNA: TGTGCCACCTCCTCGACAGGTCAAGAGACCCAGTACTTC
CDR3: CATSSTGQETQYF

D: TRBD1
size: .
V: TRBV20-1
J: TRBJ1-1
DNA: TGCAGTGCTAGTACCACCGGGACAGGGACCACTGAAGCTTTCTTT
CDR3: CSASTTGTGTTEAFF

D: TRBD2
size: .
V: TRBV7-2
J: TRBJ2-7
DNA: TGTGCCAGCAGCCCAGTATCGGGAGGCGCCTACGAGCAGTACTTC
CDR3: CASSPVSGGAYEQYF

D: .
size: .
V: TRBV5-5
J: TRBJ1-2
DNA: TGTGCCAGCAGCTCGACTGAATACCCGACAGGAGGCTACACCTTC
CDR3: CASSSTEYPTGGYTF

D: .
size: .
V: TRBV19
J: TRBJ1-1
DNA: TGTGCCAGTAGTATCTGGGCAGATCGCACTGAAGCTTTCTTT
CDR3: CASSIWADRTEAFF

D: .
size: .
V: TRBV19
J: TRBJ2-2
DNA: TGTGCCAGTAATCCCAGGGACACCGGGGAGCTGTTTTTT
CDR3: CASNPRDTGELFF

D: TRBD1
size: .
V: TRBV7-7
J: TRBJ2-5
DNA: TGTGCTAGCAGCAGGGACAGGGGAGAGACCCAGTACTTC
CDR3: CASSRDRGETQYF

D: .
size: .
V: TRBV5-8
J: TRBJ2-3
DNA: TGTGCCAGCAAGGGCGGGAACGGAGATACGCAGTATTTT
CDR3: CASKGGNGDTQYF

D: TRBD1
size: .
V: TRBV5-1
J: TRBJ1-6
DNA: TGCGCCAGCAGCCCCTGGGACAGGTCGAGCTCCTATAATTCACCCCTCCACTTT
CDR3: CASSPWDRSSSYNSPLHF

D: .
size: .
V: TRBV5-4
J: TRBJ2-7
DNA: TGTGCCAGCAGCCCCCCGGGGCAGGGGGGTTACTACGAGCAGTACTTC
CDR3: CASSPPGQGGYYEQYF

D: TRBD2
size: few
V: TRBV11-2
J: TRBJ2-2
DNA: TGTGCCAGCAGCCGGACTAGCGGGATGAACACCGGGGAGCTGTTTTTT
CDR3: CASSRTSGMNTGELFF

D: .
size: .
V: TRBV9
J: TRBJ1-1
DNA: TGTGCCAGCAGCCTCCTAAGGGGAACAAACACTGAAGCTTTCTTT
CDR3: CASSLLRGTNTEAFF

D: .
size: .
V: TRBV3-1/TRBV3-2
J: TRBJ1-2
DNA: TGTGCCAGCAGCCAACAGGGCAACTATGGCTACACCTTC
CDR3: CASSQQGNYGYTF

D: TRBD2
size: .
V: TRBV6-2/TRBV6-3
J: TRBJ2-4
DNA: TGTGCCAGCAGTTACGCCACTAGCGGGGGGCGACTCATTCAGTACTTC
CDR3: CASSYATSGGRLIQYF

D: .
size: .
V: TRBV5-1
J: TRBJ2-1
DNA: TGCGCCAGCAGCTTGGGCCCCGACAGTTACAATGAGCAGTTCTTC
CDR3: CASSLGPDSYNEQFF

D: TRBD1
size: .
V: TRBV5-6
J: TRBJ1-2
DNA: TGTGCCAGCAGCCCAGAAGGCCGACAGGGGTTCAGTGGCTACACCTTC
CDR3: CASSPEGRQGFSGYTF

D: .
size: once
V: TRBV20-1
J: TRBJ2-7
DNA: TGCAGTGCTAGTTGGGCACAGGGCAGCTCCTACGAGCAGTACTTC
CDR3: CSASWAQGSSYEQYF

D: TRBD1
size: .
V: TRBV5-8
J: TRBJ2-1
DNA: TGTGCCAGCAGCGCCGGGACAGGGGTCCACAATGAGCAGTTCTTC
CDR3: CASSAGTGVHNEQFF

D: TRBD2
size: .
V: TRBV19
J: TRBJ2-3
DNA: TGTGCCAGTAGTATTGGGACTAGCGGGTGGAGCACAGATACGCAGTATTTT
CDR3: CASSIGTSGWSTDTQYF

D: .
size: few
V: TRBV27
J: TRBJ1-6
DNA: TGTGCCAGCTCAAGAATAGTGCAGGGTGGTTCACCCCTCCACTTT
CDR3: CASSRIVQGGSPLHF

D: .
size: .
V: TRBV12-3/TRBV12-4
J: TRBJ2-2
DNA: TGTGCCAGCTCCTGGCCGACCGGGGAGCTGTTTTTT
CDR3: CASSWPTGELFF

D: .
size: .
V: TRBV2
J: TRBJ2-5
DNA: TGTGCCAGCAGTGAGAGGGAGCGGGAGACCCAGTACTTC
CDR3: CASSERERETQYF